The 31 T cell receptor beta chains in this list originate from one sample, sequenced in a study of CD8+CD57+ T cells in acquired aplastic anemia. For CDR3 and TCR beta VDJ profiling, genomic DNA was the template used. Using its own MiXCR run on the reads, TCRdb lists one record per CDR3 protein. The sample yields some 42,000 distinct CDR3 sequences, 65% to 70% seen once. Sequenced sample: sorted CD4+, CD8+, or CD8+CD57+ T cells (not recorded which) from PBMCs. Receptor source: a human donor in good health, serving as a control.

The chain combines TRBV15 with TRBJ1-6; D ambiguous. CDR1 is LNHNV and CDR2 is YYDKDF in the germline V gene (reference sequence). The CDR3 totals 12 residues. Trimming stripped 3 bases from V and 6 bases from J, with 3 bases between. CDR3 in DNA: TGTGCCACCAGCAGCAGTAATTCACCCCTCCACTTT. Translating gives CATSSSNSPLHF.

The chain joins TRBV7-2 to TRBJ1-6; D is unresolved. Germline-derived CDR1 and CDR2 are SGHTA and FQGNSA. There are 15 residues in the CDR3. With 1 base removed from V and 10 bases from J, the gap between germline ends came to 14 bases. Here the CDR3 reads CASSLGADPRSPLHF. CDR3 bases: TGTGCCAGCAGCTTAGGGGCAGACCCTAGGTCACCCCTCCACTTT.

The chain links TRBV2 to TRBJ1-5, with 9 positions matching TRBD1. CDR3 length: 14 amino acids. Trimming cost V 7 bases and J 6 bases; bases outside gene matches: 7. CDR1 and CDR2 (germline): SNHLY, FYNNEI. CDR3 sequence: CASNPQGAGQPQHF. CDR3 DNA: TGTGCCAGCAATCCACAGGGGGCGGGTCAGCCCCAGCATTTT.

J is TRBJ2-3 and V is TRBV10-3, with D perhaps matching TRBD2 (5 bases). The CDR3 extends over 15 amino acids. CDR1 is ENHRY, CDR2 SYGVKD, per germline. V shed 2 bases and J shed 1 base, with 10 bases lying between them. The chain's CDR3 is CAISETQRRTDTQYF. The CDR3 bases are TGTGCCATCAGTGAGACCCAGCGGCGCACAGATACGCAGTATTTT.

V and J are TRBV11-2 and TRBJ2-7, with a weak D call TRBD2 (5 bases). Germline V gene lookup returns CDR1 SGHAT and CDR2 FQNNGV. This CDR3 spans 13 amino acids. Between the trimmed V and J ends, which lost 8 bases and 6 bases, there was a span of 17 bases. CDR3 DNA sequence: TGTGCCAGCTGCCTTGAGGGCTGGGGCGAGCAGTACTTC. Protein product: CASCLEGWGEQYF.

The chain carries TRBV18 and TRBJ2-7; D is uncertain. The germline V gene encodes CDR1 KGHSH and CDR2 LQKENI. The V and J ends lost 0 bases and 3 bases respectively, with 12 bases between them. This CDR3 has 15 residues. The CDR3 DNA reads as TGTGCCAGCTCACCACCAGGGTCTTTAAGCTACGAGCAGTACTTC. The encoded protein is CASSPPGSLSYEQYF.

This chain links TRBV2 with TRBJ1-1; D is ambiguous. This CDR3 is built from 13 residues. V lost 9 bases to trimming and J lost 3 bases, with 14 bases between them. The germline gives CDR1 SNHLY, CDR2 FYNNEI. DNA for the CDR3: TGTGCCAGTAGTATAACGGCTGACACTGAAGCTTTCTTT. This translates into CASSITADTEAFF.

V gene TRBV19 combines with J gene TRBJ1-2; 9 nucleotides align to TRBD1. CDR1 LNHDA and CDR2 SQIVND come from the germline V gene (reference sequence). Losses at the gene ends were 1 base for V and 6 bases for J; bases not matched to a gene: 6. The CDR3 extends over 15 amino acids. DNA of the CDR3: TGTGCCAGTAGTATAGTCGGGACAGGGTACCATGGCTACACCTTC. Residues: CASSIVGTGYHGYTF.

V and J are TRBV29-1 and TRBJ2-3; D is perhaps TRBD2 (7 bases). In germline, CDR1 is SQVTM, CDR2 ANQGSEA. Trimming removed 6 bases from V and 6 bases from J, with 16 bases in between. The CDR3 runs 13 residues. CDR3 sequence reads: CSVYLQGGDTQYF. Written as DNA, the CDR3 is TGCAGCGTCTACTTACAGGGAGGGGATACGCAGTATTTT.

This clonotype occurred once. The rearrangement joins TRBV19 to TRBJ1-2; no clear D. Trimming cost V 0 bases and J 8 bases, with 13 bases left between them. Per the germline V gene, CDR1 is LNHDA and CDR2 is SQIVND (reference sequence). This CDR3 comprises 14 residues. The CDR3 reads CASSIDPQHFGYTF. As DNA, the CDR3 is TGTGCCAGTAGTATAGATCCCCAGCATTTCGGCTACACCTTC.

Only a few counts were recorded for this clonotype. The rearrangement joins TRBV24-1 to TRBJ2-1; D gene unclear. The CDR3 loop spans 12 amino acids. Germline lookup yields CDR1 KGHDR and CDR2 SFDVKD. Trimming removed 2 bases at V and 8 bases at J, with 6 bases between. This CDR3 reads CATSDWYDEQFF. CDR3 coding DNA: TGTGCCACCAGTGATTGGTACGATGAGCAGTTCTTC.

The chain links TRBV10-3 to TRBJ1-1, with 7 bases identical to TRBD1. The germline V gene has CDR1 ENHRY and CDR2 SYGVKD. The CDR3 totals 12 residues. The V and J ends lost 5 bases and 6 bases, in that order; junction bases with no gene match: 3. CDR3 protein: CAISRTGAEAFF. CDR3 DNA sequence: TGTGCCATCAGTAGGACAGGAGCTGAAGCTTTCTTT.

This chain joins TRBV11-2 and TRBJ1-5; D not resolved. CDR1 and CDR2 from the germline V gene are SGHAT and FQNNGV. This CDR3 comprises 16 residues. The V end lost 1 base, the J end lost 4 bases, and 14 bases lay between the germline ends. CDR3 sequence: CASSLVGNSKNQPQHF. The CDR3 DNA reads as TGTGCCAGCAGCTTAGTAGGCAATTCGAAAAATCAGCCCCAGCATTTT.

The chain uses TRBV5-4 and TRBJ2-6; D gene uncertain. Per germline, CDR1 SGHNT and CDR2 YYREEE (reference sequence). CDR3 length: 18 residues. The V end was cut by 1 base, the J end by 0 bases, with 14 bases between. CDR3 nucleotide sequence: TGTGCCAGCAGCTTGAAATTTCCCCCTATCTCTGGGGCCAACGTCCTGACTTTC. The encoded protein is CASSLKFPPISGANVLTF. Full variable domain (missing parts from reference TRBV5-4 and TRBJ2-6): ETGVTQSPTHLIKTRGQQVTLRCSSQSGHNTVSWYQQALGQGPQFIFQYYREEENGRGNFPPRFSGLQFPNYSSELNVNALELDDSALYLCASSLKFPPISGANVLTFGAGSRLTVL.

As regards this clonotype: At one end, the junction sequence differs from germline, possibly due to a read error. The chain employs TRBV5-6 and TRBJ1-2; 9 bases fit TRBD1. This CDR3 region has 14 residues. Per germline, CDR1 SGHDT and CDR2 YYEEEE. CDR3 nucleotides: TGTGCCAGCAGCTTTGACAGGGGGGGGAATGGCTGCACCTTC. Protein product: CASSFDRGGNGCTF. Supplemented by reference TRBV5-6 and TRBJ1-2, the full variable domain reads DAGVTQSPTHLIKTRGQQVTLRCSPKSGHDTVSWYQQALGQGPQFIFQYYEEEERQRGNFPDRFSGHQFPNYSSELNVNALLLGDSALYLCASSFDRGGNGCTFGSGTRLTVV.

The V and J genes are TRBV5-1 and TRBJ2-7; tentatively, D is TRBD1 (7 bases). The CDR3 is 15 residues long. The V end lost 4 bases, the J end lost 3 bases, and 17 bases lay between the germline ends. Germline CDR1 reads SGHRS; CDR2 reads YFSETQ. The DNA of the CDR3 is TGCGCCAGCAGCGGCGGGGACAGACCTTTCTACGAGCAGTACTTC. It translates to CASSGGDRPFYEQYF.

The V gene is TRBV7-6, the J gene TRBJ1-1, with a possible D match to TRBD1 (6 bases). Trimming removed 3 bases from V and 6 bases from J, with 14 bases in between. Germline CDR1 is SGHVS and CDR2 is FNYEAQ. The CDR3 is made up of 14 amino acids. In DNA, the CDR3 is TGTGCCAGCAGCTTCGGACAGTCGGCCGCTGAAGCTTTCTTT. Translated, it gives CASSFGQSAAEAFF.

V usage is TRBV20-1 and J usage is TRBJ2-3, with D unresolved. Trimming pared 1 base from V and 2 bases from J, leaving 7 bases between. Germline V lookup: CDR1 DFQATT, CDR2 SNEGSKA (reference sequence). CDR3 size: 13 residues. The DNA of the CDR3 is TGCAGTGCTAGAGCTACCCACACAGATACGCAGTATTTT. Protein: CSARATHTDTQYF.

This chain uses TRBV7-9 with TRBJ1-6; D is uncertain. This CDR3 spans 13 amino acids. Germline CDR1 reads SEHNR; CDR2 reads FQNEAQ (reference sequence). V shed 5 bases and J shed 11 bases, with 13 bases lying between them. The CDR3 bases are TGTGCCAGCAGCCAAGATGTCCAGACACCCCTCCACTTT. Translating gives CASSQDVQTPLHF.

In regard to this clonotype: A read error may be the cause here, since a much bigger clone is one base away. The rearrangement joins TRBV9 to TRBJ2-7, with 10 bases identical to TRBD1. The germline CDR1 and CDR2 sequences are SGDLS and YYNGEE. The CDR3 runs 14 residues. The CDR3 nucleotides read TGTGCCAGCAGCGTGACAGGGGGCGCCTACGAGCGGTACTTC. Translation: CASSVTGGAYERYF. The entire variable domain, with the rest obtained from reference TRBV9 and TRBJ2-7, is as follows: DSGVTQTPKHLITATGQRVTLRCSPRSGDLSVYWYQQSLDQGLQFLIQYYNGEERAKGNILERFSAQQFPDLHSELNLSSLELGDSALYFCASSVTGGAYERYFGPGTRLTVT.

CDR3 bases: TGCAGCGCCGGACAGGGCTCGGGCGGTCAGCCCCAGCATTTT. Its protein is CSAGQGSGGQPQHF. The chain is built from TRBV29-1 and TRBJ1-5; the match to TRBD1 covers 8 bases. The V and J ends lost 7 bases and 6 bases, in that order; junction bases with no gene match: 11. CDR1 is SQVTM, CDR2 ANQGSEA, per germline. CDR3 length: 14 amino acids.

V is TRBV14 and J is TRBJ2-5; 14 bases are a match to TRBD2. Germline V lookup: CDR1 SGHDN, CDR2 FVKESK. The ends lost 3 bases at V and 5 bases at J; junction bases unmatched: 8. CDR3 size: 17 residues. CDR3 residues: CASSQRLAGGPGETQYF. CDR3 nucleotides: TGTGCCAGCAGCCAGAGACTAGCGGGGGGGCCGGGTGAGACCCAGTACTTC.

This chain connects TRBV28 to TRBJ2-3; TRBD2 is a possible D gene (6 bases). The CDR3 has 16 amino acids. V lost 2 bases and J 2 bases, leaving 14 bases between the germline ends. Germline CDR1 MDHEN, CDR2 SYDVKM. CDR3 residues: CASSLGLTTPTDTQYF. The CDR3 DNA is TGTGCCAGCAGTTTAGGACTAACTACCCCCACAGATACGCAGTATTTT.

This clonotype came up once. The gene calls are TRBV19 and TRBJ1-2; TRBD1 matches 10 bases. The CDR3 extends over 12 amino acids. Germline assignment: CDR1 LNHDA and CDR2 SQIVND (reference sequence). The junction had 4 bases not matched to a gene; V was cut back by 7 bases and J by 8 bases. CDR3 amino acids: CASTTGGNGYTF. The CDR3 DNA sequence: TGTGCCAGTACGACAGGGGGCAACGGCTACACCTTC.

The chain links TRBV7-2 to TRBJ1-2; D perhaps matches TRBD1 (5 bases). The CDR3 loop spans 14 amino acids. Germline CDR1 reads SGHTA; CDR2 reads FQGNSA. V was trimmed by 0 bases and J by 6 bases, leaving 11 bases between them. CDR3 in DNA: TGTGCCAGCAGCTTAGCGCGGGGGGTTAATGGCTACACCTTC. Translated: CASSLARGVNGYTF.

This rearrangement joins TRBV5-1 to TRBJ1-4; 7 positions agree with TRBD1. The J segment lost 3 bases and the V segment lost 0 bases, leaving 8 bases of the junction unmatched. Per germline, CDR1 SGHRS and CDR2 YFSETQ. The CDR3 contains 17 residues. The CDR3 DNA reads TGCGCCAGCAGCTTGGACAACAGGGGTTGGTCTAATGAAAAACTGTTTTTT. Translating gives CASSLDNRGWSNEKLFF.

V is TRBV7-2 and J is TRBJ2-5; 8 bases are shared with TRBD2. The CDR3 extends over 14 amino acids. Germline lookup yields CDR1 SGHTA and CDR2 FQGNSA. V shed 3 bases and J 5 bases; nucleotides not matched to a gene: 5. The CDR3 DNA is TGTGCCAGCAGCTTCGCGGGGGGCACGGAGACCCAGTACTTC. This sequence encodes CASSFAGGTETQYF.

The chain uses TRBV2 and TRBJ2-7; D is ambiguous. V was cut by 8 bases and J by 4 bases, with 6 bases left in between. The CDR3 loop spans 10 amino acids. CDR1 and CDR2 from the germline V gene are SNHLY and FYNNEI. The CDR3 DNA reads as TGTGCCAGCGTGAAGTACGAGCAGTACTTC. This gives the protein CASVKYEQYF.

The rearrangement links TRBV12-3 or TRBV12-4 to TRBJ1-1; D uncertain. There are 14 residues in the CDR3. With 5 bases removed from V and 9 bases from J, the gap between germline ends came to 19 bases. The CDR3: CASSPTEAGRKAFF. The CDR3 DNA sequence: TGTGCCAGCAGTCCGACTGAGGCGGGAAGGAAAGCTTTCTTT.

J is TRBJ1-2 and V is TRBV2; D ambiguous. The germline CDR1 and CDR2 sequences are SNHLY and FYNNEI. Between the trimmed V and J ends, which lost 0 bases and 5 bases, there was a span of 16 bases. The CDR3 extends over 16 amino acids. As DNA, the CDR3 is TGTGCCAGCAGTGAAGCGCTTCGACCTGACGATTATGGCTACACCTTC. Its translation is CASSEALRPDDYGYTF.

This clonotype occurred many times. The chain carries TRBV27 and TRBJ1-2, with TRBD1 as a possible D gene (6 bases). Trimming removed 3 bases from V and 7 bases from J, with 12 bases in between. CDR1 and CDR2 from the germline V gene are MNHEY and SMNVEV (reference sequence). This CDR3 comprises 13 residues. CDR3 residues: CASSFGGARGYTF. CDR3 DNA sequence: TGTGCCAGCAGTTTCGGGGGGGCGCGTGGCTACACCTTC.